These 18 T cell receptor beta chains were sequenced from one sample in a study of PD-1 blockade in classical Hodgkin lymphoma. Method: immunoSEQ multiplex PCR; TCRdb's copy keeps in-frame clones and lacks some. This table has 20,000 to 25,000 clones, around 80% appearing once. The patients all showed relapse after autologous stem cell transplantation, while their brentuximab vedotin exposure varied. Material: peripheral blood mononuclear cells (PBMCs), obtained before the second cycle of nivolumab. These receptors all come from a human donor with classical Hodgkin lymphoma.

In DNA form, the CDR3 reads TGCAGCGTTGGGGAACAGGGGAATGAAAAACTGTTTTTT. Translating it yields CSVGEQGNEKLFF. The gene calls are TRBV29-1 and TRBJ1-4, with TRBD1 identical over 7 bases. The CDR3 has 13 residues. Germline CDR1 reads SQVTM; CDR2 reads ANQGSEA. The V segment lost 4 bases and the J segment 5 bases; nucleotides outside the gene matches: 4.

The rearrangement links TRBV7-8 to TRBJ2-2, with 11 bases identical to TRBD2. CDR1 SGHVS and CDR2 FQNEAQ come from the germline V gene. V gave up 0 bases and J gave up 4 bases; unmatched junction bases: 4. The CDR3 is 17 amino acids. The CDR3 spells CASSLASGLAGTGELFF. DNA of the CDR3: TGTGCCAGCAGCTTAGCGTCCGGACTAGCGGGCACCGGGGAGCTGTTTTTT.

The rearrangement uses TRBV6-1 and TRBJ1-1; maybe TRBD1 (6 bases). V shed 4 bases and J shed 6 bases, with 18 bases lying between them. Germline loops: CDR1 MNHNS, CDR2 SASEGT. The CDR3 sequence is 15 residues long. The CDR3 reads CASSGFNRGKAEAFF. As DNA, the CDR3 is TGTGCCAGCAGTGGATTTAATAGGGGGAAGGCTGAAGCTTTCTTT.

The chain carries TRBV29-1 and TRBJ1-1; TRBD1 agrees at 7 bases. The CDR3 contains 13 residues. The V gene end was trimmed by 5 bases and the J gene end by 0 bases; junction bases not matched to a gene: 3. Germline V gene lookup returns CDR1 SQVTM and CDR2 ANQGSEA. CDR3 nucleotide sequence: TGCAGCGTTTCGGGACAGATGAACACTGAAGCTTTCTTT. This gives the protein CSVSGQMNTEAFF.

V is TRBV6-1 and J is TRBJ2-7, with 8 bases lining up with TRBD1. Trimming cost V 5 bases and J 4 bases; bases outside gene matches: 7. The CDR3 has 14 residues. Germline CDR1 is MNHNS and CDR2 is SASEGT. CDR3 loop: CASSRQGAVYEQYF. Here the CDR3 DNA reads TGTGCCAGCAGTCGCCAGGGGGCTGTGTACGAGCAGTACTTC.

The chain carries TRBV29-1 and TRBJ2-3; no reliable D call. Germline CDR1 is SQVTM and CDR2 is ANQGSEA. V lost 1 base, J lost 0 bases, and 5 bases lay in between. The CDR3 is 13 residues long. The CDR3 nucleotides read TGCAGCGTTGAAGCTCGAAGCACAGATACGCAGTATTTT. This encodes CSVEARSTDTQYF.

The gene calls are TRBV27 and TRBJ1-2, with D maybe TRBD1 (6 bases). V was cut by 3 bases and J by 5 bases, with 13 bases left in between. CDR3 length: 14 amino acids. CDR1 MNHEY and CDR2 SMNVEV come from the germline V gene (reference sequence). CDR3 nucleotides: TGTGCCAGCAGTTTCATTTCCGGGACATATGGCTACACCTTC. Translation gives CASSFISGTYGYTF.

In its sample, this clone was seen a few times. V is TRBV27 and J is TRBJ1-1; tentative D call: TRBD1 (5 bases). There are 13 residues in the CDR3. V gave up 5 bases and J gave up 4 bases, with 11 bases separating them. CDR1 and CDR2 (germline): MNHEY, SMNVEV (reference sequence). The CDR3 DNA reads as TGTGCCAGCAGTACCCGGAGGGGCACTGAAGCTTTCTTT. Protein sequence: CASSTRRGTEAFF.

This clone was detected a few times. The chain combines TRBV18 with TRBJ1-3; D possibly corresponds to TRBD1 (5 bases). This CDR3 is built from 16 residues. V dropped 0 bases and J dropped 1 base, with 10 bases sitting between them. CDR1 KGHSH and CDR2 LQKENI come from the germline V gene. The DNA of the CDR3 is TGTGCCAGCTCACCACCGGCAGGGACTTCTGGAAACACCATATATTTT. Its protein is CASSPPAGTSGNTIYF.

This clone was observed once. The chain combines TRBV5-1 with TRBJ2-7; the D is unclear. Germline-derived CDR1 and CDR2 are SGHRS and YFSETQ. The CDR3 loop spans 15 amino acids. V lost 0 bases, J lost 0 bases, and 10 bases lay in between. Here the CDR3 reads CASSLGGAPSYEQYF. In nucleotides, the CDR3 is TGCGCCAGCAGCTTGGGGGGTGCCCCCTCCTACGAGCAGTACTTC.

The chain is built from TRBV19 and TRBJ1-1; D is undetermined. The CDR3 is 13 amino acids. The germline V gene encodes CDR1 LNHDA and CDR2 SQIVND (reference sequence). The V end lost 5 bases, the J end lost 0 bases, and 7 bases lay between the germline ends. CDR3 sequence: CASSVGMNTEAFF. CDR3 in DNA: TGTGCCAGTAGTGTCGGAATGAACACTGAAGCTTTCTTT.

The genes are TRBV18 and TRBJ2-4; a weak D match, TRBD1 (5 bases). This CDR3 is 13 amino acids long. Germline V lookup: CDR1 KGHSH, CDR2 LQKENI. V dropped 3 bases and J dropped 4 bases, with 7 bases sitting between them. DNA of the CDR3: TGTGCCAGCTCACCGACAGAGAAAAACATTCAGTACTTC. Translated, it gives CASSPTEKNIQYF.

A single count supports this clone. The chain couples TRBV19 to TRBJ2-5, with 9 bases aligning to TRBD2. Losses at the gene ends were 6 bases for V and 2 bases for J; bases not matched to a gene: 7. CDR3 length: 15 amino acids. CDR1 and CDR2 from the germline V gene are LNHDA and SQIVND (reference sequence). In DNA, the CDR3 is TGTGCCAGTAGGACGACTAGCGGACTTCAAGAGACCCAGTACTTC. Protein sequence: CASRTTSGLQETQYF.

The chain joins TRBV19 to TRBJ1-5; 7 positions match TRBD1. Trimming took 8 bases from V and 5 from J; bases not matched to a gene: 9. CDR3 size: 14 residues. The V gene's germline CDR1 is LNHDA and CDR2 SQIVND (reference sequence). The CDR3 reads CASGGTASHQPQHF. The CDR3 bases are TGTGCCAGTGGAGGGACAGCCTCTCATCAGCCCCAGCATTTT.

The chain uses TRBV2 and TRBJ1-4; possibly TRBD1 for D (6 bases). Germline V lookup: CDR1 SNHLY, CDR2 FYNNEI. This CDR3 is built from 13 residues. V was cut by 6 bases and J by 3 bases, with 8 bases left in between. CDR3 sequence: CASRGQSNEKLFF. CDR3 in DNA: TGTGCCAGCAGAGGACAGTCTAATGAAAAACTGTTTTTT.

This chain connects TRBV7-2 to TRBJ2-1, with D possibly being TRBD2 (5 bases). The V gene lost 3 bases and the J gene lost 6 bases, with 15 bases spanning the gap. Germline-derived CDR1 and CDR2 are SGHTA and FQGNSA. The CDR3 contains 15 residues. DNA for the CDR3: TGTGCCAGCAGCTTCGAGGGAGCTCGGGGCAATGAGCAGTTCTTC. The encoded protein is CASSFEGARGNEQFF. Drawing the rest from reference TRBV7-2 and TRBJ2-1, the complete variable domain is GAGVSQSPSNKVTEKGKDVELRCDPISGHTALYWYRQSLGQGLEFLIYFQGNSAPDKSGLPSDRFSAERTGGSVSTLTIQRTQQEDSAVYLCASSFEGARGNEQFFGPGTRLTVL.

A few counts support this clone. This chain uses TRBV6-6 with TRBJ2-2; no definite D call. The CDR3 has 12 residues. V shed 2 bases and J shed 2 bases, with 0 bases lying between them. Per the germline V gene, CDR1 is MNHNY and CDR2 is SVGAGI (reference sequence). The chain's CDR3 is CASSYNTGELFF. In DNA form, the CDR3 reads TGTGCCAGCAGTTACAACACCGGGGAGCTGTTTTTT.

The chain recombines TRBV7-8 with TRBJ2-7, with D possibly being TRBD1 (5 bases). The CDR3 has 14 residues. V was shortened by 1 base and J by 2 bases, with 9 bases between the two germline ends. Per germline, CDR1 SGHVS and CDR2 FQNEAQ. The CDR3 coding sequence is TGTGCCAGCAGCTTAGGGCAGGGTGCCTACGAGCAGTACTTC. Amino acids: CASSLGQGAYEQYF.